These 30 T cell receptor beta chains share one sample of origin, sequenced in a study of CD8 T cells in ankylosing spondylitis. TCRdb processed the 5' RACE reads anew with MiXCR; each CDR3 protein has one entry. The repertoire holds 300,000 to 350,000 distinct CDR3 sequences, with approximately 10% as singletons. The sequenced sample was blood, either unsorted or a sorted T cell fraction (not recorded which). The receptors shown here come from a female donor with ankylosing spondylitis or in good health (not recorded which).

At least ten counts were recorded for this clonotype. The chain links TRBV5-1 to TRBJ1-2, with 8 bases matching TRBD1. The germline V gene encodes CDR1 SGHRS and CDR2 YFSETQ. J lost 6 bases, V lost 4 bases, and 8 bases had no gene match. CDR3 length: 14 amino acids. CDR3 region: CASSPGQGSHGYTF. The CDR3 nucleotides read TGCGCCAGCAGCCCCGGACAGGGAAGCCATGGCTACACCTTC.

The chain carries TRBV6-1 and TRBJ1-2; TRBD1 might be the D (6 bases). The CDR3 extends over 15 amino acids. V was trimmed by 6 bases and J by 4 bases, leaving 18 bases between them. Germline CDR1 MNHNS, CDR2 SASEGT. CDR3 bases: TGTGCCAGCAGCAGGGGTAGGGCAGGCAGCTATGGCTACACCTTC. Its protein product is CASSRGRAGSYGYTF.

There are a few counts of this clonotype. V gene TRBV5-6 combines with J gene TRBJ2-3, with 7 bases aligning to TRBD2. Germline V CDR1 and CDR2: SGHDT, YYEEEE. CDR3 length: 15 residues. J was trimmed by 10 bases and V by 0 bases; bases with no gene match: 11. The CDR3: CASSLGGGSGSSQYF. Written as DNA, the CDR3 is TGTGCCAGCAGCTTGGGGGGCGGGAGTGGATCTTCGCAGTATTTT.

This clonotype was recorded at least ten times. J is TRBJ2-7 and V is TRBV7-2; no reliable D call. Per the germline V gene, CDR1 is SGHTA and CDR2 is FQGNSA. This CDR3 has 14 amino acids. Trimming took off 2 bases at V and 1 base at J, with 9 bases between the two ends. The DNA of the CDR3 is TGTGCCAGCAGCTTATCAATTGGATCCTACGAGCAGTACTTC. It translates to CASSLSIGSYEQYF.

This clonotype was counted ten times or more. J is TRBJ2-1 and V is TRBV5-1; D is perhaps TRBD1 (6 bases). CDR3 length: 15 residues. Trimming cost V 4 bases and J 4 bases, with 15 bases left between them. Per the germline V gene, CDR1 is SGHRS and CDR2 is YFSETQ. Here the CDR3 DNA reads TGCGCCAGCAGCCCCGGGACACAAAATTACAATGAGCAGTTCTTC. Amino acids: CASSPGTQNYNEQFF.

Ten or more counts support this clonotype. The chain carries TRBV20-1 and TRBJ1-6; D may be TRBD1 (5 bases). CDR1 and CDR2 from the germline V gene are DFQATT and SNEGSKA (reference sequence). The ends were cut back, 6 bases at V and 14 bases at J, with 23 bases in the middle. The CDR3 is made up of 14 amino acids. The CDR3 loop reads CSARTRDRGISLHF. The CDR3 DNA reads TGCAGTGCAAGAACCCGGGACCGGGGAATATCCCTCCACTTT.

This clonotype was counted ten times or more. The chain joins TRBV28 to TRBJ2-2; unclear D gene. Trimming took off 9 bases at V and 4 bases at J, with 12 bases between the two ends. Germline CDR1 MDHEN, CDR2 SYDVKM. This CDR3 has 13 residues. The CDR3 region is CASTPPVTGELFF. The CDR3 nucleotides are TGTGCCAGTACTCCTCCAGTCACCGGGGAGCTGTTTTTT.

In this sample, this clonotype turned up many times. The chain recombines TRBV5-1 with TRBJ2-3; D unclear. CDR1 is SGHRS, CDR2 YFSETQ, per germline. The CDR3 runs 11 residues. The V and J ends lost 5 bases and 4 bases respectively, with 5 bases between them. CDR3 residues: CASRRADTQYF. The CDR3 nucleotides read TGCGCCAGCAGAAGGGCAGATACGCAGTATTTT.

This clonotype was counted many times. For the CDR3, the DNA is TGTGCCAGCAGCCCACGGACCCTGCGGGAAAAACTGTTTTTT. It yields the protein CASSPRTLREKLFF. The chain carries TRBV6-1 and TRBJ1-4; D not resolved. V was trimmed by 6 bases and J by 8 bases, leaving 16 bases between them. Germline loops: CDR1 MNHNS, CDR2 SASEGT. The length of the CDR3 is 14 residues.

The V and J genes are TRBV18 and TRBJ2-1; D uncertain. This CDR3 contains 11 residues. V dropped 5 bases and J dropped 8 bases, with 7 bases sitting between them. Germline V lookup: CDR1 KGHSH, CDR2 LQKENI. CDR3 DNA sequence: TGTGCCAGCTCATCCAAAGATGAGCAGTTCTTC. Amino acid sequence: CASSSKDEQFF. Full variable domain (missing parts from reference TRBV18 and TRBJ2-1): NAGVMQNPRHLVRRRGQEARLRCSPMKGHSHVYWYRQLPEEGLKFMVYLQKENIIDESGMPKERFSAEFPKEGPSILRIQQVVRGDSAAYFCASSSKDEQFFGPGTRLTVL.

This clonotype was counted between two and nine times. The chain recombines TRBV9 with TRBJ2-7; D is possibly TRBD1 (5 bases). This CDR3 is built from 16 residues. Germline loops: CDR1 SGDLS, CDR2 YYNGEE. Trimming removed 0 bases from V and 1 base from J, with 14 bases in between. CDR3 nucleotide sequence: TGTGCCAGCAGCGTAGGAATTGCGACAGTGTCCTACGAGCAGTACTTC. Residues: CASSVGIATVSYEQYF.

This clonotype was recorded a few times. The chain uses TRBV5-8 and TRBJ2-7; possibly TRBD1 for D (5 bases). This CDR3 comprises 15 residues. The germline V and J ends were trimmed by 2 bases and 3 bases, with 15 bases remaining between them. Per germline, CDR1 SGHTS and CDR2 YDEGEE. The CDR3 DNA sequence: TGTGCCAGCAGCTTTCAGGGTCGGAAAGACTACGAGCAGTACTTC. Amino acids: CASSFQGRKDYEQYF.

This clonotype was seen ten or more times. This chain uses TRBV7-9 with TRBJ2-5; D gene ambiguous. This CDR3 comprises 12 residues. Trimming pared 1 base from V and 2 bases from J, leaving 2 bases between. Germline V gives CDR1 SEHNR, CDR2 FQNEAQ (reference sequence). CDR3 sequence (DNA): TGTGCCAGCAGCTTAGTTCAAGAGACCCAGTACTTC. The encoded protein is CASSLVQETQYF.

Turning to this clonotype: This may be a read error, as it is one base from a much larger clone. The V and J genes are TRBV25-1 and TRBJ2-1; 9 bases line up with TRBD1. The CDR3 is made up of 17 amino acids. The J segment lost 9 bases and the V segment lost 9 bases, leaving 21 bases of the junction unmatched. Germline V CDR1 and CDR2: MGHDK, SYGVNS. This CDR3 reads CARSENRGRVPWSEQFF. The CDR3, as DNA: TGTGCCAGGAGCGAGAACAGGGGGCGAGTCCCGTGGAGTGAGCAGTTCTTC.

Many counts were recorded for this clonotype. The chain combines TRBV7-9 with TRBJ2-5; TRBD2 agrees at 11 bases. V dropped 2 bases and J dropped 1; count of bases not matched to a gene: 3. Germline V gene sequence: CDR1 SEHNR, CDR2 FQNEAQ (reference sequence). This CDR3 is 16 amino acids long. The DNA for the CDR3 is TGTGCCAGCAGCTTATCGCTAGCGGGGGGCCAAGAGACCCAGTACTTC. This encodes CASSLSLAGGQETQYF.

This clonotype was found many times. As DNA, the CDR3 is TGCGCCAGCAGCTTGGCCACAGGAAAGCTAGCCAAAAACATTCAGTACTTC. It yields the protein CASSLATGKLAKNIQYF. This chain joins TRBV5-1 and TRBJ2-4; TRBD1 might be the D (5 bases). Trimming cost V 0 bases and J 0 bases, with 13 bases left between them. The CDR3 runs 17 residues. Germline V gene lookup returns CDR1 SGHRS and CDR2 YFSETQ.

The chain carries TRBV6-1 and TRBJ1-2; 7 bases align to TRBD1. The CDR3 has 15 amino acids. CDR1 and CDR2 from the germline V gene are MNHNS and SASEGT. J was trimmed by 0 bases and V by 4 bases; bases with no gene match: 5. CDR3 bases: TGTGCCAGCAGTGCCCGGACAGGAGCTAACTATGGCTACACCTTC. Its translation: CASSARTGANYGYTF.

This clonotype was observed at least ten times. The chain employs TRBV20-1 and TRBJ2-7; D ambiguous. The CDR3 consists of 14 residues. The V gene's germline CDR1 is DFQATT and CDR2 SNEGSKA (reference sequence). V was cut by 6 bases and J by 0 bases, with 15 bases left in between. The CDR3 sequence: CSAQVWGLSYEQYF. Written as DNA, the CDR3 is TGCAGTGCCCAAGTGTGGGGTCTCTCCTACGAGCAGTACTTC.

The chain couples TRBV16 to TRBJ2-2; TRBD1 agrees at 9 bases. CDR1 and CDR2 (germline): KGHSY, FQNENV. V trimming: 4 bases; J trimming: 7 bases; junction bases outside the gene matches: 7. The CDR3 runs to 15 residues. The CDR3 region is CASSLRDRVVGELFF. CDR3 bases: TGTGCCAGCAGCCTTCGGGACAGGGTCGTCGGGGAGCTGTTTTTT.

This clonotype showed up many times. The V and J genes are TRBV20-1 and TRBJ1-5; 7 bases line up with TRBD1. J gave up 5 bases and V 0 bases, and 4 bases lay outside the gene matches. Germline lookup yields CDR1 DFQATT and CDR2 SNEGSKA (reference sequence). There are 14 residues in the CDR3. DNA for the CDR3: TGCAGTGCTAGAGATCACAGGGGAGATCAGCCCCAGCATTTT. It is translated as CSARDHRGDQPQHF.

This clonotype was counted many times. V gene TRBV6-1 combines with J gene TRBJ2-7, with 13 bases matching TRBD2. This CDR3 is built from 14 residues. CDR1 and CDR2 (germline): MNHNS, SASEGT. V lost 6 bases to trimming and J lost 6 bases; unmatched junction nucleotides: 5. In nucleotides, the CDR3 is TGTGCCAGCAGGCAACTAGCGGGAGGGCCCGAGCAGTACTTC. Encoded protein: CASRQLAGGPEQYF.

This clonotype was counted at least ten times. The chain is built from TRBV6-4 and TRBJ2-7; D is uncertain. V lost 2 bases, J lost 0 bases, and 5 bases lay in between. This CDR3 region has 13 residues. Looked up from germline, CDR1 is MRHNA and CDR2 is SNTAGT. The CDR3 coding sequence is TGTGCCAGCAGTGACAGGAGCTCCTACGAGCAGTACTTC. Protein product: CASSDRSSYEQYF.

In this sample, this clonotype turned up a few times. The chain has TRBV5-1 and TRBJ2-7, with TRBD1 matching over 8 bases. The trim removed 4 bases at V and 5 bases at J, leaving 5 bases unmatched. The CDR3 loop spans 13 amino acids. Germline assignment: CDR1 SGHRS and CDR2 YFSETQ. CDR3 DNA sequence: TGCGCCAGCAGCGTGGACAGGGTCCACGAGCAGTACTTC. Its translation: CASSVDRVHEQYF.

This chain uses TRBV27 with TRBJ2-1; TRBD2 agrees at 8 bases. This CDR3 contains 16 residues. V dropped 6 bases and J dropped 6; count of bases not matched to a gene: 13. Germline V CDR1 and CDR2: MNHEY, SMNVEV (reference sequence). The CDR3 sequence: CASSLRAGVWANEQFF. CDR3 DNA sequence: TGTGCCAGCAGCCTTCGAGCGGGAGTGTGGGCCAATGAGCAGTTCTTC.

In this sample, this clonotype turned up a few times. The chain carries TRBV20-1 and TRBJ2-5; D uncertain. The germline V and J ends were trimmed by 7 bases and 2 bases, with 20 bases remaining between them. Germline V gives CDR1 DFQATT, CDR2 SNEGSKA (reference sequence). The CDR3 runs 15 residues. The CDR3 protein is CSGPKPQFVQETQYF. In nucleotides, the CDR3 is TGCAGTGGCCCGAAACCCCAATTCGTACAAGAGACCCAGTACTTC.

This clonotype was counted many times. The CDR3 DNA reads as TGCAGTGCCGCAGCTAGCGGGAAGAACACCGGGGAGCTGTTTTTT. The encoded protein is CSAAASGKNTGELFF. The V and J genes are TRBV20-1 and TRBJ2-2, with 9 bases identical to TRBD2. This CDR3 is built from 15 residues. Germline CDR1 reads DFQATT; CDR2 reads SNEGSKA (reference sequence). V lost 6 bases and J lost 1; bases outside the gene matches: 6.

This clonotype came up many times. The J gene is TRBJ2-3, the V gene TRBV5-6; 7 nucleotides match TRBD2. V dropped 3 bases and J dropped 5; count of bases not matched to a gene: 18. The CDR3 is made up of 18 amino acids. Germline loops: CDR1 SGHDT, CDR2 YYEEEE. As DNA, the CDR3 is TGTGCCAGCAGCTCGTATAAAGGGAGCGGGGAGCCAGGAGATACGCAGTATTTT. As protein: CASSSYKGSGEPGDTQYF.

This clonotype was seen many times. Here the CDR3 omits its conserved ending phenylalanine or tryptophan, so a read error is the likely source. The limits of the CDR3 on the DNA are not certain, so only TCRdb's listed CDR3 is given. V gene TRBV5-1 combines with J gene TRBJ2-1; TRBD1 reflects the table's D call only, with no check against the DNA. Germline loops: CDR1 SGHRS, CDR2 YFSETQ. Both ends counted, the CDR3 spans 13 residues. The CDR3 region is CASSWGTGNTIRL.

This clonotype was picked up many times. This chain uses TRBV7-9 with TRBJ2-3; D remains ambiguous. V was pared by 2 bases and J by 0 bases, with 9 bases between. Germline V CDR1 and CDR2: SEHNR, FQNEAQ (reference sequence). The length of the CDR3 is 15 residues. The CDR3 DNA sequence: TGTGCCAGCAGCTTAACTACATATAGCACAGATACGCAGTATTTT. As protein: CASSLTTYSTDTQYF.

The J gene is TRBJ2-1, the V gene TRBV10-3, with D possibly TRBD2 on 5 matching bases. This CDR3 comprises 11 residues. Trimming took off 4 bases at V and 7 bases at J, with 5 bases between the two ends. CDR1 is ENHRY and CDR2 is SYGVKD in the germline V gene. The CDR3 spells CAISGLNEQFF. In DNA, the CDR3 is TGTGCCATCAGTGGACTAAATGAGCAGTTCTTC.